What follows describes a single T cell receptor (beta chain). Other DNA sequences within the sample encode an identical CDR3. The data stem from a study of shared clonotypes between healthy human individuals. Deep-level running was used for the assay. Each sorted subset replicate got 200 ng genomic DNA, approximately 27,000 genomes. Here immunoSEQ multiplex PCR was the method, and the copy in TCRdb shows in-frame clones only, minus some. Of some 1 million clones detected, about 75% appear once; the ten largest clones hold approximately 1.5%. CDR1 and CDR2 (germline): LNHDA, SQIVND (reference sequence). Trimming cost V 5 bases and J 5 bases; bases outside gene matches: 3. The CDR3 length is 13 residues.

Input material: memory CD4+ T cells sorted from blood. Subset indicated: CD45RA-negative fraction. The TCR originated in a man aged 18 to 30 in good health. The gene calls are TRBV19 and TRBJ1-1, with TRBD1 matching 9 bases. CDR3 nucleotides: TGTGCCAGTAGTGAACAGGGGGCGACTGAAGCTTTCTTT. Its protein is CASSEQGATEAFF.